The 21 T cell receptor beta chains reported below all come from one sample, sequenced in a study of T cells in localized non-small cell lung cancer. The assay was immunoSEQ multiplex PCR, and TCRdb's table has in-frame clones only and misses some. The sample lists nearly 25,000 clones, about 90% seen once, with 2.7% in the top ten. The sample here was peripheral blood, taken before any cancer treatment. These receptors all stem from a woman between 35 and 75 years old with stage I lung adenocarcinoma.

The CDR3 DNA sequence: TGTGCCAGCACCCTACGCGGCACAGATACGCAGTATTTT. Translating gives CASTLRGTDTQYF. The J gene is TRBJ2-3, the V gene TRBV13; D not resolved. The CDR3 runs 13 residues. The germline V and J ends were trimmed by 7 bases and 1 base, with 9 bases remaining between them. From germline, CDR1 is PRHDT and CDR2 FYEKMQ (reference sequence).

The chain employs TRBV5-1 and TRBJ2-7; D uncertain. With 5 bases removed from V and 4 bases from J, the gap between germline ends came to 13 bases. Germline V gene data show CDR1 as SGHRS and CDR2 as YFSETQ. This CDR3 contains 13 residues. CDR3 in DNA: TGCGCCAGCAGATCCCTTCCCGGTTACGAGCAGTACTTC. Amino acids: CASRSLPGYEQYF.

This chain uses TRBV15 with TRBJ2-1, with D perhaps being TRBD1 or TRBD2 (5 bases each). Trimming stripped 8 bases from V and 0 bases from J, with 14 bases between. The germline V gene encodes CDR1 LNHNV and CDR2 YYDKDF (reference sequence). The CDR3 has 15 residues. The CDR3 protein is CATGGGASSYNEQFF. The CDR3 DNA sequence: TGTGCCACCGGGGGTGGGGCCAGCTCCTACAATGAGCAGTTCTTC. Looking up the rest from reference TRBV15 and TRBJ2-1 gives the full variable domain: DAMVIQNPRYQVTQFGKPVTLSCSQTLNHNVMYWYQQKSSQAPKLLFHYYDKDFNNEADTPDNFQSRRPNTSFCFLDIRSPGLGDTAMYLCATGGGASSYNEQFFGPGTRLTVL.

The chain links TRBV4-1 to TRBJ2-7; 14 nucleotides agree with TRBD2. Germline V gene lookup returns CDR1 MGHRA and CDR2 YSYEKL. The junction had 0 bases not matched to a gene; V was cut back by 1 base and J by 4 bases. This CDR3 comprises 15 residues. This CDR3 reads CASSQGTSGRYEQYF. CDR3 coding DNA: TGCGCCAGCAGCCAAGGGACTAGCGGGAGGTACGAGCAGTACTTC.

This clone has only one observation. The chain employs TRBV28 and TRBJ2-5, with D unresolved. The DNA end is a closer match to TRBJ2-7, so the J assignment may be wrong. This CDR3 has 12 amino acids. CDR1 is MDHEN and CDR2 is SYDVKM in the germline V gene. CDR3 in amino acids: CASSSIDYEQYF. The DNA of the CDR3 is TGTGCCAGCAGTTCGATCGATTACGAGCAGTACTTC.

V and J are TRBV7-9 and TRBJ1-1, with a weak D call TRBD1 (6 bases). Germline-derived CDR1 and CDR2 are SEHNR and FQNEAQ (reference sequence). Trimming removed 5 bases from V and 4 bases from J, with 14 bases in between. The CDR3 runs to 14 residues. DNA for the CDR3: TGTGCCAGCAGCCCAGAAAGGGGGAGCACTGAAGCTTTCTTT. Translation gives CASSPERGSTEAFF. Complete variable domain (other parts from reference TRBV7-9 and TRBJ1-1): DTGVSQNPRHKITKRGQNVTFRCDPISEHNRLYWYRQTLGQGPEFLTYFQNEAQLEKSRLLSDRFSAERPKGSFSTLEIQRTEQGDSAMYLCASSPERGSTEAFFGQGTRLTVV.

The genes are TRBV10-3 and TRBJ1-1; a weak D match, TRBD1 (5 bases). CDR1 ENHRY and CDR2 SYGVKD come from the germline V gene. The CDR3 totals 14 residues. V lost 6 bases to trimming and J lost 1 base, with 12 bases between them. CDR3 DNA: TGTGCCATCAGGGGAGGGGCCGCGAACACTGAAGCTTTCTTT. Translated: CAIRGGAANTEAFF.

CDR3 coding DNA: TGTGCCAGCCAAAGGGAAAGGGGCTACGAGCAGTACTTC. Protein product: CASQRERGYEQYF. The genes are TRBV2 and TRBJ2-7, with D tentatively TRBD1 (5 bases). The CDR3 extends over 13 amino acids. Trimming stripped 8 bases from V and 3 bases from J, with 14 bases between. Germline assignment: CDR1 SNHLY and CDR2 FYNNEI.

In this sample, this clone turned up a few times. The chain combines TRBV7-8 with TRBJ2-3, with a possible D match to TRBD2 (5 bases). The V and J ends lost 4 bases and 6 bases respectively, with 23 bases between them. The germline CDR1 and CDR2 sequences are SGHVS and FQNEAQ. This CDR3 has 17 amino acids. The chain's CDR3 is CASSYSPGGGEGDTQYF. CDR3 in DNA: TGTGCCAGCAGCTACAGTCCTGGCGGAGGAGAAGGGGATACGCAGTATTTT.

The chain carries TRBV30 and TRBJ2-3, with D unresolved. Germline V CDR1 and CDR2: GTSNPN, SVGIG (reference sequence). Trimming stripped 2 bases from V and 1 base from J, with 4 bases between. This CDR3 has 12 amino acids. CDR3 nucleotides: TGTGCCTGGAGTTCAGGCACAGATACGCAGTATTTT. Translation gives CAWSSGTDTQYF.

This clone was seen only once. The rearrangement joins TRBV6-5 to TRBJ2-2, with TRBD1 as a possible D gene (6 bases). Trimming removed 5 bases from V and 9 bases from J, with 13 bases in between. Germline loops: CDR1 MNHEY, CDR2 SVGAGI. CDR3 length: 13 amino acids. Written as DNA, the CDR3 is TGTGCCAGCAGTCCGCCAGGGGTTTGGGAGCTGTTTTTT. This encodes CASSPPGVWELFF.

The CDR3 coding sequence is TGTGCCAGCAGCCCTTGGGACAGGGAGAACTATGGCTACACCTTC. Translation gives CASSPWDRENYGYTF. The V gene is TRBV7-9, the J gene TRBJ1-2; 9 nucleotides match TRBD1. The ends lost 5 bases at V and 2 bases at J; junction bases unmatched: 6. From germline, CDR1 is SEHNR and CDR2 FQNEAQ (reference sequence). This CDR3 has 15 residues.

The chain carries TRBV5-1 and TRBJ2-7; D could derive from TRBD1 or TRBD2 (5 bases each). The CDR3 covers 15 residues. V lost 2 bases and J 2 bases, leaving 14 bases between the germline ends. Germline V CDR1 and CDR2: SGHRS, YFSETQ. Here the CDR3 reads CASSFGDPGTYEQYF. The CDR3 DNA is TGCGCCAGCAGCTTTGGGGACCCGGGGACCTACGAGCAGTACTTC.

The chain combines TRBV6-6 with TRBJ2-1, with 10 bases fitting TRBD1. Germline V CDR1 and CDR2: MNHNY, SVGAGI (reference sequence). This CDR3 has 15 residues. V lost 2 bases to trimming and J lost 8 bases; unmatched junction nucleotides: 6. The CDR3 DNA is TGTGCCAGCAGTTACGCTGGGACAGGGGCCTATGAGCAGTTCTTC. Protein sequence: CASSYAGTGAYEQFF.

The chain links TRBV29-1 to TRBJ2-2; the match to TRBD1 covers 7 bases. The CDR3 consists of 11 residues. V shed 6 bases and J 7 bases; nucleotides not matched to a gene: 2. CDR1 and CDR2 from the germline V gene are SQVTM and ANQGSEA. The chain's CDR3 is CSVQGFGELFF. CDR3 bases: TGCAGCGTACAGGGGTTCGGGGAGCTGTTTTTT.

The CDR3 sequence is CASSFSPPQETQYF. As DNA, the CDR3 is TGTGCCAGCAGCTTTTCCCCGCCACAAGAGACCCAGTACTTC. The chain recombines TRBV7-8 with TRBJ2-5, with unresolved D. Germline V lookup: CDR1 SGHVS, CDR2 FQNEAQ. The CDR3 totals 14 residues. The V end was cut by 3 bases, the J end by 2 bases, with 10 bases between.

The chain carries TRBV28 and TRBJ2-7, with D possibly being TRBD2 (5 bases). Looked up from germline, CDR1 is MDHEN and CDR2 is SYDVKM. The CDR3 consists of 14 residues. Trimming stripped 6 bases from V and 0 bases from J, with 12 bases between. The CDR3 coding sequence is TGTGCCAGCAGGAGGGCCCCCAACTCCTACGAGCAGTACTTC. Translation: CASRRAPNSYEQYF.

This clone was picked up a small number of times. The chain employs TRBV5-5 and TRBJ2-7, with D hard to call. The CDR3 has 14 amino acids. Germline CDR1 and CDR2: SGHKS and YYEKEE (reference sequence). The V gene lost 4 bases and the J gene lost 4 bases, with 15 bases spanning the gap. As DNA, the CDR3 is TGTGCCAGCAGCCTTGGGATAAGTAGGTACGAGCAGTACTTC. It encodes CASSLGISRYEQYF. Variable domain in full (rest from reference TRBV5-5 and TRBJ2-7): DAGVTQSPTHLIKTRGQQVTLRCSPISGHKSVSWYQQVLGQGPQFIFQYYEKEERGRGNFPDRFSARQFPNYSSELNVNALLLGDSALYLCASSLGISRYEQYFGPGTRLTVT.

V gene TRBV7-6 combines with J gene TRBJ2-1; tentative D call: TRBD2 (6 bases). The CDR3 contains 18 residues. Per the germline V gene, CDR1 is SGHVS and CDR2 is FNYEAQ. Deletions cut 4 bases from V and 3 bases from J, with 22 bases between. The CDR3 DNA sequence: TGTGCCAGCAGCTCCCGGCTGGGGACTCAAGGAAACTACAATGAGCAGTTCTTC. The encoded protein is CASSSRLGTQGNYNEQFF.

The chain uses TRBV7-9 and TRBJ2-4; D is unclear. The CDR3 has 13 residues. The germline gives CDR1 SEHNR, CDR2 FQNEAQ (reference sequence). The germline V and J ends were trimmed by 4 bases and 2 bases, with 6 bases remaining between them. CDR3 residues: CASSSNPKNIQYF. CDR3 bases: TGTGCCAGCAGCTCCAATCCCAAAAACATTCAGTACTTC. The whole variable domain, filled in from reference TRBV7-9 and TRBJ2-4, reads DTGVSQNPRHKITKRGQNVTFRCDPISEHNRLYWYRQTLGQGPEFLTYFQNEAQLEKSRLLSDRFSAERPKGSFSTLEIQRTEQGDSAMYLCASSSNPKNIQYFGAGTRLSVL.

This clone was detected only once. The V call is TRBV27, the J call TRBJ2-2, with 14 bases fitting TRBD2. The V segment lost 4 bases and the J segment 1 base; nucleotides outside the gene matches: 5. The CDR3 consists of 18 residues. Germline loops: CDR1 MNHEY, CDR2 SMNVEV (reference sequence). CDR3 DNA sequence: TGTGCCAGCAGTTCGACTAGCGGGAGGGCCGGGAACACCGGGGAGCTGTTTTTT. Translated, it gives CASSSTSGRAGNTGELFF.